A selection of T cell receptor beta chains follows, all from one sample in a study of molecular identifiers for immune sequencing clone quantification. TCRdb used MiXCR to reprocess the PCR reads, holding one entry per CDR3 protein. The repertoire holds under 600,000 distinct CDR3 sequences, 25% seen once, with around 0.76% in the top ten. Material for sequencing was naive CD8+ T cells from blood, with Jurkat cell RNA spiked in. These receptor sequences come from a human donor in good health. Some libraries in this study had Jurkat cell RNA spiked in. Each CDR3 is given with its conserved first and last residue. A D gene is named only where the DNA matches it firmly. Clone size is stated in some rows and not others, as once, few, many or a class when expanded.

clone size,V gene,J gene,D gene,CDR3 DNA,CDR3 protein
-,TRBV5-6,TRBJ2-7,-,TGTGCCAGCAGCCTTAAATGGGTAGGGGCAACCTACGAGCAGTACTTC,CASSLKWVGATYEQYF
-,TRBV29-1,TRBJ2-5,TRBD1,TGCAGCGTTGAATCAGGGGGCGGGCGGGCGCCCCAGTCCTTC,CSVESGGGRAPQSF
few,TRBV4-3,TRBJ1-3,-,TGCGCCAGCAGCCAAGTTCCGATCTCTGGAAACACCATATATTTT,CASSQVPISGNTIYF
many,TRBV2,TRBJ2-3,-,TGTGCCAGCAGTGAAGCGCTAGGGTATACGCAGTATTTT,CASSEALGYTQYF
-,TRBV14,TRBJ1-2,-,TGTGCCAGCAGCCCTAGAGGACACCCCCTAGGCTACACCTTC,CASSPRGHPLGYTF
-,TRBV4-1,TRBJ2-2,-,TGCGCCAGCAGCCAAGGCGGACTGGGCCAATCCGGGGAGCTGTTTTTT,CASSQGGLGQSGELFF
once,TRBV12-3/TRBV12-4,TRBJ2-5,TRBD1,TGTGCCAGCAGTTTAGACAGGGGACAAAAGACCCAGTACTTC,CASSLDRGQKTQYF
few,TRBV6-2/TRBV6-3,TRBJ2-3,-,TGTGCCAGCACGAACCCCGTCGGACAAGTCACAGATACGCAGTATTTT,CASTNPVGQVTDTQYF
-,TRBV7-8,TRBJ2-7,TRBD2,TGTGCCAGCAGCTTAGCTCCGGGGGGGCGCGAGCAGTACTTC,CASSLAPGGREQYF
-,TRBV7-9,TRBJ2-7,TRBD2,TGTGCCAGCAGCTCGGCTAGCGGTTTCTACGAGCAGTACTTC,CASSSASGFYEQYF
-,TRBV9,TRBJ2-5,TRBD1,TGTGCCAGCAGCCCATGGACAGGGTTTGTAGAGCCCCAGTACTTC,CASSPWTGFVEPQYF
-,TRBV19,TRBJ1-4,-,TGTGCCACACGTAATGAAAAACTGTTTTTT,CATRNEKLFF
few,TRBV11-2,TRBJ1-1,-,TGTGCCAGCAGCTTACATGCTGGGAACACTGAAGCTTTCTTT,CASSLHAGNTEAFF
many,TRBV6-2/TRBV6-3,TRBJ1-1,-,TGTGCCAGCAGTTACTCTCAACAGTTTGAACACTCGGCTTTCTTT,CASSYSQQFEHSAFF
many,TRBV4-3,TRBJ2-1,-,TGCGCCAGCAGCCAAGATATGGGAAACAGGGTTCAGTTCTTC,CASSQDMGNRVQFF
-,TRBV6-2/TRBV6-3,TRBJ2-5,-,TGTGCCAGCAGTTACAGGTACTATAAGGAAGAGACCCAGTACTTC,CASSYRYYKEETQYF
-,TRBV4-3,TRBJ2-2,TRBD2,TGCGCCAGCAGCCAAGATGTGGATCTAGCGGGAGCCGGGGAGCTGTTTTTT,CASSQDVDLAGAGELFF
many,TRBV4-3,TRBJ2-3,TRBD2,TGCGCCAGCAGCCAAGATACGGGACCGGGAGGATCAGATACGCAGTATTTT,CASSQDTGPGGSDTQYF
-,TRBV4-1,TRBJ1-5,-,TGCGCCAGCAGCCAGGATCGGCAGGGTAGGCTGCCCCAGCATTTT,CASSQDRQGRLPQHF
few,TRBV27,TRBJ1-2,-,TGTGCCAGCAGTTTAGGGGGGTTGCGCGGCTACACCTTC,CASSLGGLRGYTF
many,TRBV4-3,TRBJ1-4,TRBD1,TGCGCCAGCAGCCCCGACCTAACAGGGGGCTTGAATGAAAAACTGTTTTTT,CASSPDLTGGLNEKLFF
few,TRBV7-6,TRBJ2-7,-,TGTGCCAGCAGCCCGAACCCTAGAGACTACGAGCAGTACTTC,CASSPNPRDYEQYF
-,TRBV24-1,TRBJ1-4,-,TGTGCCGCCAGTGATTTGCAATCTTTAGAGGTTGCAACTAATGAAAAACTGTTTTTT,CAASDLQSLEVATNEKLFF
few,TRBV6-6,TRBJ2-7,TRBD2,TGTGCCAGCAGTGTATCTAGCGGATATCCCTACGAGCAGTACTTC,CASSVSSGYPYEQYF
many,TRBV6-5,TRBJ2-1,-,TGTGCCAGCAGTAGCACGGGCCCACTTGGCGTCGATGAGCAGTTCTTC,CASSSTGPLGVDEQFF
-,TRBV27,TRBJ2-1,TRBD1,TGTGCCAGCAGTCAAGGACAGGACTACAATGAGCAGTTCTTC,CASSQGQDYNEQFF
-,TRBV6-2/TRBV6-3,TRBJ1-1,-,TGTGCCAGCAGTGTCAGCCGTATGAACACTGAAGCTTTCTTT,CASSVSRMNTEAFF
-,TRBV4-1,TRBJ2-7,TRBD1,TGCGCCTGCAGCCAAGGGGGACAGGGTTCTTTCGAGCAGTACTTC,CACSQGGQGSFEQYF
many,TRBV15,TRBJ1-1,-,TGTGCCACCAGCACCTCCCCCCAGGAATTAAGTGACGCTGAAGCTTTCTTT,CATSTSPQELSDAEAFF
many,TRBV7-9,TRBJ2-3,-,TGTGCCAGCAGCTTAGCGGGGGCCTTAGTGGATACGCAGTATTTT,CASSLAGALVDTQYF
few,TRBV11-2,TRBJ1-4,-,TGTGCCAGCAGCTTAGATAGAAGGGGGGGACTTGCAACTAATGAAAAACTGTTTTTT,CASSLDRRGGLATNEKLFF
-,TRBV7-6,TRBJ2-7,-,TGTGCCTGCAGCCTGGGATTAGGCTACGAGCAGTACTTC,CACSLGLGYEQYF
many,TRBV7-6,TRBJ2-7,TRBD1,TGTGCCAGCAGCTTAGGTTCAGGGGGTTCGGGGGAGCAGTACTTC,CASSLGSGGSGEQYF
many,TRBV7-2,TRBJ2-3,TRBD2,TGTGCCAGCAGATTCTTCCCTCAGGGACTAGCGGGATTAGATACGCAGTATTTT,CASRFFPQGLAGLDTQYF
many,TRBV28,TRBJ1-2,-,TGTGCCAGCAGTTTAAACATCGCCTTAAATGGCTACACCTTC,CASSLNIALNGYTF
-,TRBV7-2,TRBJ2-1,TRBD2,TGTGCCAGCAGCCCAGGACTAGCGGCCTCCTACAATGAGCAGTTCTTC,CASSPGLAASYNEQFF
-,TRBV7-6,TRBJ2-6,TRBD1,TGTGCCAGCAGCTCGACGACAGGGACAGGGGCCAACGTCCTGACTTTC,CASSSTTGTGANVLTF
few,TRBV12-3/TRBV12-4,TRBJ2-1,TRBD1,TGTGCCAGCAGTAACGATGGGACAGGGGGTTACAATGAGCAGTTCTTC,CASSNDGTGGYNEQFF
-,TRBV7-3,TRBJ2-7,-,TGTGCCAGCAGCTTGGGCCCGGGGATGGGCGCGCCGTCCTTC,CASSLGPGMGAPSF
few,TRBV12-3/TRBV12-4,TRBJ2-5,-,TGTGCCAGCAGTTCTGCGGCTGATCAAGAGACCCAGTACTTC,CASSSAADQETQYF
many,TRBV28,TRBJ1-5,-,TGTGCCACCCTGTCAGTATCCTATAGCAATCAGCCCCAGCATTTT,CATLSVSYSNQPQHF
-,TRBV4-3,TRBJ2-3,-,TGCGCCAGCAGCCAAGATTGGCGGACAGACGGACGAGATACGCAGTATTTT,CASSQDWRTDGRDTQYF
-,TRBV27,TRBJ1-3,TRBD1,TGTGCCAGCAGTCCAAGGGACAGGAGCTCTGGAAACACCATATATTTT,CASSPRDRSSGNTIYF
many,TRBV29-1,TRBJ2-7,-,TGCAGCGTTGGTGTAGCACCCTACGAGCAGTACTTC,CSVGVAPYEQYF
-,TRBV29-1,TRBJ2-1,TRBD1,TGCAGCGGAACACAGGGACAGGGATCCTACAATGAGCAGTTCTTC,CSGTQGQGSYNEQFF
many,TRBV2,TRBJ2-3,TRBD1,TGTGCCAGCAGTTCCGATTGGGGACAGCTTAGGGTCACAGATACGCAGTATTTT,CASSSDWGQLRVTDTQYF
-,TRBV7-2,TRBJ2-1,-,TGTGCCAGCAGCTCGAGCGGCCATTCCTACAATGAGCAGTTCTTC,CASSSSGHSYNEQFF
many,TRBV20-1,TRBJ1-1,-,TGCAGTGCTAGAGATCTCGGACTCTACACTGAAGCTTTCTTT,CSARDLGLYTEAFF
many,TRBV4-3,TRBJ1-1,-,TGCGCCAGCAGCCAAGGACAGTACAACACTGAAGCTTTCTTT,CASSQGQYNTEAFF